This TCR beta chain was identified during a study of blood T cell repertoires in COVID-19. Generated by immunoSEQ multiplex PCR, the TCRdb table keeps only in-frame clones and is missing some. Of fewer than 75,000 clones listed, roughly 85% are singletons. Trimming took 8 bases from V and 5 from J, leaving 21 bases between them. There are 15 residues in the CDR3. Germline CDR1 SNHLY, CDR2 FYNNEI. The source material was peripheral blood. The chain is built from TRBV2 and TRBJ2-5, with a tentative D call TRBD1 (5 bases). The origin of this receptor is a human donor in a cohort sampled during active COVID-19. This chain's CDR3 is CASQPGPRAAETQYF. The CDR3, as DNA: TGTGCCAGCCAACCCGGGCCCAGGGCGGCGGAGACCCAGTACTTC. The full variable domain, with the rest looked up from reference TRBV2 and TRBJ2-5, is EPEVTQTPSHQVTQMGQEVILRCVPISNHLYFYWYRQILGQKVEFLVSFYNNEISEKSEIFDDQFSVERPDGSNFTLKIRSTKLEDSAMYFCASQPGPRAAETQYFGPGTRLLVL.